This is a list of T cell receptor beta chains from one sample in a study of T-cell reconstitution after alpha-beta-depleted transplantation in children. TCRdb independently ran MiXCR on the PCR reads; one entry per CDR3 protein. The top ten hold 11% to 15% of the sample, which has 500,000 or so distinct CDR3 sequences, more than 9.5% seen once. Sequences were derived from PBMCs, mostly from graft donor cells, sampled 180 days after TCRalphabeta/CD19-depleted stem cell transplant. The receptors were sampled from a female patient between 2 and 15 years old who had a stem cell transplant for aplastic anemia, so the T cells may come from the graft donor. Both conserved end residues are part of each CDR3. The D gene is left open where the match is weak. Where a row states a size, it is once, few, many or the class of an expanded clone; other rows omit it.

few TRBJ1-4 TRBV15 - CATSYKKLRSTNEKLFF TGTGCCACCAGCTATAAAAAACTACGGTCAACTAATGAAAAACTGTTTTTT
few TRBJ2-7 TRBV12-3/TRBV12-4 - CASTPSGPAPAYEQYF TGTGCCAGCACTCCAAGCGGGCCAGCCCCGGCCTACGAGCAGTACTTC
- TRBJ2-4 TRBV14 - CASSQYDRGNIQYF TGTGCCAGCAGCCAATACGACAGAGGAAACATTCAGTACTTC
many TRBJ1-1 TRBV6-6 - CASSYEGGTEAFF TGTGCCAGCAGTTACGAGGGAGGCACTGAAGCTTTCTTT
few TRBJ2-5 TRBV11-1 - CASSSRIPTGQETQYF TGTGCCAGCAGCTCTAGGATCCCGACGGGGCAAGAGACCCAGTACTTC
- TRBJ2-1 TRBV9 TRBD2 CASSPLASGRDEQFF TGTGCCAGCAGCCCCCTCGCTAGCGGGAGGGATGAGCAGTTCTTC
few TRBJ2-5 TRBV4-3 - CASSQDSDSQETQYF TGCGCCAGCAGCCAAGATTCGGACAGCCAAGAGACCCAGTACTTC
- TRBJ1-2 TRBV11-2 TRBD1 CASSLLPPGQGDGYTF TGTGCCAGCAGCTTGCTCCCTCCCGGACAGGGAGATGGCTACACTTTC
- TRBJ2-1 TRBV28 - CASRRGIYEQFF TGTGCCAGCAGACGGGGTATCTATGAGCAGTTCTTC
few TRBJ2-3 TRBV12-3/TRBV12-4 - CASSFGRQLALFDTQYF TGTGCCAGCAGTTTCGGGCGTCAGCTGGCTTTATTCGATACGCAGTATTTT
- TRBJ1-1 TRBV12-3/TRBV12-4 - CASSSPPSATEAFF TGTGCCAGCAGTTCCCCACCCTCAGCCACTGAAGCTTTCTTT
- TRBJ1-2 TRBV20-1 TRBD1 CSASSTGGGLDGYTF TGCAGTGCTAGCTCTACAGGGGGCGGTCTCGATGGCTACACCTTC
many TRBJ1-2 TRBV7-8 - CASSLLRDYGYTF TGTGCCAGCAGCTTATTGCGTGACTATGGCTACACCTTC
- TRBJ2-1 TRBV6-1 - CASSEQGGGSYNEQFF TGTGCCAGCAGCGAACAGGGAGGGGGCTCCTACAATGAGCAGTTCTTC
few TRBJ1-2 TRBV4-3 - CASSIRDSHGYTF TGCGCCAGCAGCATCCGGGACTCCCATGGCTACACCTTC
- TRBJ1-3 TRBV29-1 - CSGITVSGPGNTIYF TGCAGCGGGATTACCGTCTCTGGGCCTGGAAACACCATATATTTT
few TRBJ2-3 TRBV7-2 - CASTKLGRITDTQYF TGTGCCAGCACCAAACTAGGACGCATCACAGATACGCAGTATTTT
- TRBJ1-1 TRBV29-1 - CSVETLKDPIMNTDAFF TGCAGCGTTGAAACCTTAAAGGACCCTATCATGAACACTGACGCTTTCTTT
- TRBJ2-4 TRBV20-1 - CSATQVKNIQYF TGCAGTGCTACCCAAGTCAAAAACATTCAGTACTTC
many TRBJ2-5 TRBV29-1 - CSVRDGQETQYF TGCAGCGTCCGGGACGGACAAGAGACCCAGTACTTC
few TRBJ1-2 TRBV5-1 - CASSLAQVDGYTF TGCGCCAGCAGCTTGGCCCAGGTAGATGGCTACACCTTC
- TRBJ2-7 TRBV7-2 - CASSLEGGVREQYF TGTGCCAGCAGCTTAGAAGGGGGGGTTCGCGAGCAGTACTTC
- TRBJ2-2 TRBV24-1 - CATRHRGTGELFF TGTGCCACGCGACATCGAGGAACCGGGGAGCTGTTTTTT
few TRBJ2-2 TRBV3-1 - CASSQDYPGTGELFF TGTGCCAGCAGCCAGGACTACCCGGGCACCGGGGAGCTGTTTTTT
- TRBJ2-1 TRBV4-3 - CASSPADGFQQFF TGCGCCAGCAGCCCGGCCGACGGGTTTCAGCAGTTCTTC
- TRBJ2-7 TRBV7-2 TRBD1 CASSGRGTGTYEQYF TGTGCCAGCAGCGGGCGCGGGACAGGTACCTACGAGCAGTACTTC
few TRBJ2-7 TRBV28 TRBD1 CASSWGGTGGDEQYF TGTGCCAGCAGTTGGGGGGGGACAGGGGGGGACGAGCAGTACTTC
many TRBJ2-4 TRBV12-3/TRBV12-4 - CASSPGGKAKNIQYF TGTGCCAGCAGTCCCGGGGGCAAGGCCAAAAACATTCAGTACTTC
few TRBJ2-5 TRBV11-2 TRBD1 CASSLRTGNGETQYF TGTGCCAGCAGCCTCCGGACAGGGAACGGGGAGACCCAGTACTTC
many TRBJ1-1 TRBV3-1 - CASSQGTYYFMNTEAFF TGTGCCAGCAGCCAAGGGACCTATTACTTCATGAACACTGAAGCTTTCTTT
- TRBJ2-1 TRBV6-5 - CASSFVVSRTYNEQFF TGTGCCAGCAGTTTCGTAGTTTCACGGACCTACAATGAGCAGTTCTTC
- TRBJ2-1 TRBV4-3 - CASSQGFAPSSYNEQFF TGCGCCAGCAGCCAAGGATTTGCCCCTAGCTCCTACAATGAGCAGTTCTTC
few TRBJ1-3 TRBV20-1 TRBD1 CSARAGGASDTIYF TGCAGTGCTAGAGCAGGGGGCGCGTCGGACACCATATATTTT
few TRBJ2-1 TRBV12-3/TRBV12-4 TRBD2 CASSSPHTSGESSSYNEQFF TGTGCCAGCAGTTCACCCCACACTAGCGGGGAAAGCAGCTCCTACAATGAGCAGTTCTTC
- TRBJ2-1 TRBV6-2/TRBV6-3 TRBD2 CASSRGRSGRLSYNEQFF TGTGCCAGCAGCCGCGGTAGGAGCGGGAGGTTGTCGTACAATGAGCAGTTCTTC
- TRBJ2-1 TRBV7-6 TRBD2 CASSLSIGTSKVNEQFF TGTGCCAGCAGCTTATCTATAGGGACTAGCAAGGTCAATGAGCAGTTCTTC
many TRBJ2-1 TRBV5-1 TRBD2 CASSRGTSGSRNEQFF TGCGCCAGCAGCAGGGGGACTAGCGGGAGTCGGAATGAGCAGTTCTTC
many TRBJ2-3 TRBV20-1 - CSARKDLSTDTQYF TGCAGTGCTAGAAAAGACTTATCCACAGATACGCAGTATTTT
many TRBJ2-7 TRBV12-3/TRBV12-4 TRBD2 CASSFGTSGSSYEQYF TGTGCCAGCAGTTTTGGGACTAGCGGAAGCTCCTACGAGCAGTACTTC
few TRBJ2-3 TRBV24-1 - CATARGGTSTDTQYF TGTGCCACCGCCAGGGGAGGAACTAGCACAGATACGCAGTATTTT
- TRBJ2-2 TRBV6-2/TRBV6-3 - CASSYRGDRTGELFF TGTGCCAGCAGTTACCGAGGGGACCGAACCGGGGAGCTGTTTTTT
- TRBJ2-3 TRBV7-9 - CASSLAEGSTDTQYF TGTGCCAGCAGCTTAGCAGAGGGGAGCACAGATACGCAGTATTTT
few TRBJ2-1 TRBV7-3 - CASSPEGVGYNEQFF TGTGCCAGCAGCCCAGAGGGGGTAGGGTACAATGAGCAGTTCTTC
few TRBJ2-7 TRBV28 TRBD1 CASRRTGRSYEQYF TGTGCCAGCCGCCGGACAGGGAGGTCCTACGAGCAGTACTTC
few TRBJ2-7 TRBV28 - CASSSSGQGTTGEQYF TGTGCCAGCAGTTCCAGCGGTCAGGGGACCACGGGAGAGCAGTACTTC
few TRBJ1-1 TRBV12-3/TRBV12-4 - CASSLRASLEAFF TGTGCCAGCAGTTTAAGGGCCAGTTTAGAAGCTTTCTTT
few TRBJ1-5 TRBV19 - CASSLKDYSNQPQHF TGTGCCAGTAGTCTTAAAGATTATAGCAATCAGCCCCAGCATTTT
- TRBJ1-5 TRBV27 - CASSSQEYGIQPQHF TGTGCCAGCAGTTCCCAGGAATATGGTATTCAGCCCCAGCATTTT
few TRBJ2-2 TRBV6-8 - CASISLSGSSTGELFF TGTGCCAGCATTTCACTTAGCGGTTCCTCCACCGGGGAGCTGTTTTTT